These T cell receptor beta chains were read from a single sample in a study of CD8+CD57+ T cells in acquired aplastic anemia. TCRdb fed the reads into MiXCR, producing one record per CDR3 protein. This table has 200,000 or so distinct CDR3 sequences, nearly 50% appearing once. Sequenced input: sorted CD4+, CD8+, or CD8+CD57+ T cells (not recorded which) from PBMCs. The receptor source for this set is a human donor with aplastic anemia. The CDR3 runs from the conserved cysteine through the conserved F or W. D genes are given only for firm matches.

TRBV10-3	TRBJ2-1	-	CAISESRQFSSYNEQFF
TRBV7-9	TRBJ2-7	TRBD2	CASSLSPFPKGLAGDEQYF
TRBV6-1	TRBJ2-7	-	CASRRGLDLSYEQYF
TRBV20-1	TRBJ1-1	-	CSARSSTFGAFF
TRBV20-1	TRBJ2-2	TRBD2	CSAREEGRVTGELFF
TRBV19	TRBJ2-2	-	CASSIRTSSGELFF
TRBV19	TRBJ2-7	TRBD2	CASSIRLAEYEQYF
TRBV19	TRBJ2-7	-	CASSPNVGQGAYEQYF
TRBV2	TRBJ1-6	-	CASSGQGESPLHF
TRBV2	TRBJ2-3	TRBD2	CASSEQGLATDTQYF
TRBV2	TRBJ2-1	TRBD2	CASSWTSGRGEQCF
TRBV6-1	TRBJ1-1	-	CASTLDRNTEAFF
TRBV20-1	TRBJ2-5	TRBD1	CSARTGGVRETQYF
TRBV6-1	TRBJ1-5	-	CASSEALGQVFAPQHF
TRBV6-1	TRBJ1-2	TRBD1	CASSIGQGAEGYTF
TRBV20-1	TRBJ1-6	TRBD1	CSARSKQGTDNSPLHF
TRBV20-1	TRBJ2-1	-	CSASEGGVYNEQFF
TRBV5-1	TRBJ2-7	TRBD2	CASSWSSGNYEQYF
TRBV20-1	TRBJ2-2	TRBD1	CSARGQGKVPNTGELFF
TRBV10-3	TRBJ1-1	-	CAISPRTVSFLNTEAFF
TRBV24-1	TRBJ2-2	TRBD2	CATSDSTFSGGTGELFF
TRBV2	TRBJ2-7	-	CASSPTEQYF
TRBV10-3	TRBJ1-5	-	CAISEIYSNQPQHF
TRBV19	TRBJ1-3	-	CASTMKGLTGNTIYF